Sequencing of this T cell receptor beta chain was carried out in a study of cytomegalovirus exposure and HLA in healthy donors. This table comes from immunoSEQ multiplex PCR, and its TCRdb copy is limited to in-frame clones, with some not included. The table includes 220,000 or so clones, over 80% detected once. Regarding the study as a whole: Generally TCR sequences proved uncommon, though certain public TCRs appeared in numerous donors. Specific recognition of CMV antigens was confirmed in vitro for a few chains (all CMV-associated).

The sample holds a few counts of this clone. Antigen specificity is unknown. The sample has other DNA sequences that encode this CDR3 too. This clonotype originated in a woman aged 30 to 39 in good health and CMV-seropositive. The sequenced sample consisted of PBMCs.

In nucleotides, the CDR3 is TGTGCCAGCAGACGGACAGGGGGCCAGCCCCAGCATTTT. Its translation is CASRRTGGQPQHF. V is TRBV6-5 and J is TRBJ1-5; TRBD1 matches 11 bases. After removal of 6 bases from V and 7 bases from J, the junction contained 2 bases not matched to a gene. Germline CDR1 and CDR2: MNHEY and SVGAGI. CDR3 size: 13 residues.